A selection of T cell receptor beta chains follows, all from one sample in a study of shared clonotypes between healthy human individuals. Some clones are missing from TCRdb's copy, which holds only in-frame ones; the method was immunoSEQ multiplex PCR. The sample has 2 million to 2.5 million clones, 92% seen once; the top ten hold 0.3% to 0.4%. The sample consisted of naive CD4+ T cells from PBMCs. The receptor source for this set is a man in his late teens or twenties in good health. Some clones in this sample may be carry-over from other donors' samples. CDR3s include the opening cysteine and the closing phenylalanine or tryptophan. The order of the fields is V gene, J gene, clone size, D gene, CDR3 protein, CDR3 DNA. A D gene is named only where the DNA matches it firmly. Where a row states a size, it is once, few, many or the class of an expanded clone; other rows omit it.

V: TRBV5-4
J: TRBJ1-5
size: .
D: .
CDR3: CASSLGGTASNQPQHF
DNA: TGTGCCAGCAGCTTGGGGGGAACTGCTAGCAATCAGCCCCAGCATTTT

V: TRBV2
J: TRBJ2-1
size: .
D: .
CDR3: CASHYHNEQFF
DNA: TGTGCCAGCCATTACCACAATGAGCAGTTCTTC

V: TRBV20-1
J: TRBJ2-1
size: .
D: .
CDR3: CSARIPNEFF
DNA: TGCAGTGCTAGGATCCCCAACGAGTTCTTC

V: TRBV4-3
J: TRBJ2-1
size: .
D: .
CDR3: CASSQESGSGMEQFF
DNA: TGCGCCAGCAGCCAAGAGTCGGGATCTGGGATGGAGCAGTTCTTC

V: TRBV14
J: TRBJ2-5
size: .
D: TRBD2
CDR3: CASSQVRERETQYF
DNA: TGTGCCAGCAGCCAAGTGCGGGAGAGAGAGACCCAGTACTTC

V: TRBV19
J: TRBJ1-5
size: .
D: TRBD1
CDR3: CASRSLQGEQPQHF
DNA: TGTGCCAGTAGGTCCCTACAGGGGGAGCAGCCCCAGCATTTT

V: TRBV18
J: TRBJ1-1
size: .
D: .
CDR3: CASSPGLRDTEAFF
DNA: TGTGCCAGCTCCCCGGGTCTCAGGGACACTGAAGCTTTCTTT

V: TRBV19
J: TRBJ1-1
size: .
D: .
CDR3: CASSTPGDTEAFF
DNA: TGTGCCAGTAGCACTCCAGGGGACACTGAAGCTTTCTTT

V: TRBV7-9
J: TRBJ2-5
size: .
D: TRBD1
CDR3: CASSFWGQPQETQYF
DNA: TGTGCCAGCAGCTTCTGGGGACAGCCCCAAGAGACCCAGTACTTC

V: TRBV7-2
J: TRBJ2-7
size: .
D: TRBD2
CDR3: CASSEGLYYEQYF
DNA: TGTGCCAGCAGCGAGGGACTATACTACGAGCAGTACTTC

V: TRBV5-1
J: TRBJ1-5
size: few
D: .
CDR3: CASSFGGSNQPQHF
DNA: TGCGCCAGCAGCTTCGGGGGAAGCAATCAGCCCCAGCATTTT

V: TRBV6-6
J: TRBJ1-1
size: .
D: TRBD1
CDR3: CASSSETGRRSAFF
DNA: TGTGCCAGCAGTTCCGAGACAGGGCGTCGTTCGGCTTTCTTT

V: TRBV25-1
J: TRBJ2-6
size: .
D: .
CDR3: CASRASGANVLTF
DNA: TGTGCCAGCAGGGCCTCGGGGGCCAACGTCCTGACTTTC

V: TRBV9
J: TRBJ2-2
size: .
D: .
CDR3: CASSVAPFPDRELFF
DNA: TGTGCCAGCAGCGTAGCCCCCTTCCCTGACCGGGAGCTGTTTTTT

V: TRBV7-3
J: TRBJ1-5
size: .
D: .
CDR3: CASSPSGQPQHF
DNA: TGTGCCAGCAGCCCCAGTGGTCAGCCCCAGCATTTT

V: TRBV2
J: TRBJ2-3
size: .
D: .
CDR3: CASRGLEVDTQYF
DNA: TGTGCCAGCAGGGGCCTAGAAGTAGATACGCAGTATTTT

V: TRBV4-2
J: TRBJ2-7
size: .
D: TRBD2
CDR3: CASSRTSGDSYEQYF
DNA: TGTGCCAGCAGCCGTACTAGCGGAGACTCCTACGAGCAGTACTTC

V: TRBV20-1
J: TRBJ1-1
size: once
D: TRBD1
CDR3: CSARDSTEAFF
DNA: TGCAGTGCCAGGGACAGTACTGAAGCTTTCTTT

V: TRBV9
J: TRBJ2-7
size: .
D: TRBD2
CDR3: CASSVQGGSSYEQYF
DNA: TGTGCCAGCAGCGTCCAGGGAGGGAGCTCCTACGAGCAGTACTTC

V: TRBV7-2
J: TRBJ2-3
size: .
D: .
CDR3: CASSLAPATDTQYF
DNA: TGTGCCAGCAGCTTAGCCCCAGCCACAGATACGCAGTATTTT

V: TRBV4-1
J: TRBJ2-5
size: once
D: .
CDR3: CASSQDSRGGETQYF
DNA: TGCGCCAGCAGCCAAGATAGTAGGGGGGGGGAGACCCAGTACTTC

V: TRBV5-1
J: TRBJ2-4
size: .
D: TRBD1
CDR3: CASSPGGLAKNIQYF
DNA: TGCGCCAGCAGCCCAGGGGGTCTAGCCAAAAACATTCAGTACTTC

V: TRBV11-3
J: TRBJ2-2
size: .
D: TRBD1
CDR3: CASSLGQGSTGELFF
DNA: TGTGCCAGCAGCCTCGGACAGGGAAGCACCGGGGAGCTGTTTTTT

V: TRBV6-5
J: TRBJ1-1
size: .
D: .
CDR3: CASSFGRGNTEAFF
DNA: TGTGCCAGCTCTTTTGGGAGGGGGAACACTGAAGCTTTCTTT

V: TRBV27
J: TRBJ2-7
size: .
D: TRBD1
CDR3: CASSWGQGGEQYF
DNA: TGTGCCAGCAGTTGGGGACAGGGGGGAGAGCAGTACTTC

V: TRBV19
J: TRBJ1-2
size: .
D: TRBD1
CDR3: CASSVTGTRGYTF
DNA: TGTGCCAGTAGTGTGACAGGGACTCGGGGCTACACCTTC

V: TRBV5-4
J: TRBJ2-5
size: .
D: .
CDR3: CASSWSVGVRETQYF
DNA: TGTGCCAGCAGCTGGAGCGTTGGTGTGAGAGAGACCCAGTACTTC

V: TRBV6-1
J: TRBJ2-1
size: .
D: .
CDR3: CASSENTGGLEQFF
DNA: TGTGCCAGCAGTGAAAACACCGGGGGGCTTGAGCAGTTCTTC

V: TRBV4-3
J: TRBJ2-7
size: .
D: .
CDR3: CASSHTQGSGEQYF
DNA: TGCGCCAGCAGCCATACACAGGGTTCGGGCGAGCAGTACTTC

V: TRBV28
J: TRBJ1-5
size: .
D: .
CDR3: CASSLYGGQPQHF
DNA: TGTGCCAGCAGTTTATACGGCGGACAGCCCCAGCATTTT

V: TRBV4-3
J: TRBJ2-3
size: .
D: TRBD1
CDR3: CASSQRRTGRTDTQYF
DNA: TGCGCCAGCAGCCAAAGAAGGACAGGCCGCACAGATACGCAGTATTTT

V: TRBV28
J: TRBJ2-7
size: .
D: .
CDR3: CASRPPGEGLHEQYF
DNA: TGTGCCAGCAGACCACCGGGTGAGGGACTGCACGAGCAGTACTTC

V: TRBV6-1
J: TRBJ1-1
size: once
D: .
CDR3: CASSAPKRNTEAFF
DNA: TGTGCCAGCAGTGCCCCAAAGAGGAACACTGAAGCTTTCTTT

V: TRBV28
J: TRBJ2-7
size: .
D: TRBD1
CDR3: CASSFRDRGYEQYF
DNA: TGTGCCAGCAGTTTCCGGGACAGGGGCTACGAGCAGTACTTC

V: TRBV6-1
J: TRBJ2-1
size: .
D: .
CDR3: CASSAFSTPGNEQFF
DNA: TGTGCCAGCAGTGCGTTCTCGACGCCCGGGAATGAGCAGTTCTTC

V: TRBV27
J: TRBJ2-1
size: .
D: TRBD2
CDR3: CASSLITSGSYNEQFF
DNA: TGTGCCAGCAGTCTAATTACTAGCGGGAGTTACAATGAGCAGTTCTTC

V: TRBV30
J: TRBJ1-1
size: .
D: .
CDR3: CACQRYDTEAFF
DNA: TGTGCCTGTCAGAGGTACGACACTGAAGCTTTCTTT

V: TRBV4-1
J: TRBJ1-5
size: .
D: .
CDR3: CASSHRLLSSNQPQHF
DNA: TGCGCCAGCAGCCACCGCCTACTCAGCAGCAATCAGCCCCAGCATTTT

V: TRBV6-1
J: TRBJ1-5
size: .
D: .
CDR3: CASSQRNQPQHF
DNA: TGTGCCAGCAGTCAGCGGAATCAGCCCCAGCATTTT

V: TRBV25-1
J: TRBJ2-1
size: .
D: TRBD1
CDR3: CASSETRGPGFEQFF
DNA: TGTGCCAGCAGTGAAACGAGGGGGCCGGGGTTTGAGCAGTTCTTC